Presented here are 20 T cell receptor beta chains from one specimen sequenced in a study of post-analysis software for immune sequencing data. Libraries were made from TCR beta cDNA, and they carried unique molecular identifiers. TCRdb recomputed calls from the PCR reads with MiXCR, one row per CDR3 protein. The sample lists hundreds of thousands of distinct CDR3 sequences; 55% to 60% were seen once. These TCRs' antigens remain unknown. Overall study findings and caveats: TRBV segments more frequent in patients than in controls numbered about 5 and included TRBV5-6, TRBV5-1 and TRBV20-1.

Material for sequencing was blood. The receptor set was obtained from a girl under 10 years old with multiple sclerosis.

This clonotype appeared a single time. The genes are TRBV6-6 and TRBJ1-5; 7 bases line up with TRBD1. The J segment lost 0 bases and the V segment lost 2 bases, leaving 7 bases of the junction unmatched. The CDR3 is 17 amino acids. CDR1 and CDR2 from the germline V gene are MNHNY and SVGAGI (reference sequence). This CDR3 is CASSYTLQGNSNQPQHF. In DNA, the CDR3 is TGTGCCAGCAGTTACACCTTACAGGGGAATAGCAATCAGCCCCAGCATTTT.

This chain uses TRBV12-3 or TRBV12-4 with TRBJ1-5; no reliable D call. Matching the DNA end better, TRBJ1-6 makes the J call doubtful. The CDR3 extends over 13 amino acids. Here the CDR3 DNA reads TGTGCCAGCAGTCCCGGGAAAGCTGGGCCCCTCCACTTT. Its translation is CASSPGKAGPLHF.

The J gene is TRBJ2-5, the V gene TRBV7-6; D is possibly TRBD2 (5 bases). The J call may be wrong; the DNA end is better matched by TRBJ2-7. Germline V lookup: CDR1 SGHVS, CDR2 FNYEAQ. The CDR3 contains 15 residues. The CDR3 loop reads CASSPPRGRIYEQYF. CDR3 in DNA: TGTGCCAGCAGCCCTCCACGGGGTCGGATCTACGAGCAGTACTTC.

V usage is TRBV19 and J usage is TRBJ1-2; D not certain. The V end lost 3 bases, the J end lost 7 bases, and 9 bases lay between the germline ends. CDR3 length: 12 amino acids. Germline values: CDR1 LNHDA, CDR2 SQIVND (reference sequence). CDR3 amino acids: CASSMPYGGYTF. DNA of the CDR3: TGTGCCAGTAGTATGCCTTACGGTGGCTACACCTTC.

This clonotype was seen a few times. The J gene is TRBJ2-7, the V gene TRBV11-2; D might be TRBD2 (6 bases). Germline lookup yields CDR1 SGHAT and CDR2 FQNNGV. With 2 bases removed from V and 2 bases from J, the gap between germline ends came to 10 bases. The CDR3 extends over 14 amino acids. CDR3 protein: CASSLLRDPYEQYF. In nucleotides, the CDR3 is TGTGCCAGCAGCTTACTGCGGGACCCCTACGAGCAGTACTTC. The whole variable domain, remainder taken from reference TRBV11-2 and TRBJ2-7, is EAGVAQSPRYKIIEKRQSVAFWCNPISGHATLYWYQQILGQGPKLLIQFQNNGVVDDSQLPKDRFSAERLKGVDSTLKIQPAKLEDSAVYLCASSLLRDPYEQYFGPGTRLTVT.

This rearrangement joins TRBV12-3 or TRBV12-4 to TRBJ2-3; D unclear. The CDR3 is 12 amino acids. Deletions cut 5 bases from V and 4 bases from J, with 7 bases between. As DNA, the CDR3 is TGTGCCAGCAGTACTCCCCCAGATACGCAGTATTTT. Translating gives CASSTPPDTQYF.

The chain is built from TRBV12-3 or TRBV12-4 and TRBJ2-7; 8 bases are a match to TRBD1. V trimming: 6 bases; J trimming: 2 bases; junction bases outside the gene matches: 9. The CDR3 spans 15 residues. The CDR3 DNA follows: TGTGCCAGCAGCAGGGGAGGACAGGGCGCCTACGAGCAGTACTTC. Protein: CASSRGGQGAYEQYF.

The rearrangement joins TRBV6-6 to TRBJ2-5; D unclear. This CDR3 contains 12 residues. Germline V gene data show CDR1 as MNHNY and CDR2 as SVGAGI (reference sequence). The CDR3 region is CVTLGDRETQYF. The CDR3 DNA is TGTGTGACCCTTGGAGATCGAGAGACCCAGTACTTC.

This sequence joins TRBV12-3 or TRBV12-4 and TRBJ1-2; perhaps TRBD1 as D (5 bases). The ends were cut back, 6 bases at V and 7 bases at J, with 12 bases in the middle. The CDR3 contains 12 residues. CDR3 sequence reads: CASRPRGTGYTF. For the CDR3, the DNA is TGTGCCAGCAGGCCTAGGGGAACTGGCTACACCTTC.

The chain combines TRBV7-9 with TRBJ2-7, with D uncertain. This CDR3 has 12 amino acids. With 4 bases removed from V and 7 bases from J, the gap between germline ends came to 11 bases. The germline gives CDR1 SEHNR, CDR2 FQNEAQ (reference sequence). CDR3 bases: TGTGCCAGCAGCTCGCATTACAATGAGCAGTACTTC. Amino acid sequence: CASSSHYNEQYF.

The rearrangement uses TRBV10-3 and TRBJ1-2; weak D call: TRBD1 (5 bases). Trimming pared 0 bases from V and 4 bases from J, leaving 18 bases between. Germline V gene sequence: CDR1 ENHRY, CDR2 SYGVKD. This CDR3 region has 17 residues. CDR3 in amino acids: CAISESKILSGTYGYTF. In DNA, the CDR3 is TGTGCCATCAGTGAGTCGAAAATCCTGTCAGGGACCTATGGCTACACCTTC.

The rearrangement links TRBV20-1 to TRBJ2-3; D gene ambiguous. This CDR3 has 15 amino acids. Germline lookup yields CDR1 DFQATT and CDR2 SNEGSKA (reference sequence). V lost 0 bases, J lost 2 bases, and 12 bases lay in between. The CDR3 sequence is CSARDVSGPTDTQYF. CDR3 bases: TGCAGTGCTAGAGATGTTAGTGGACCCACAGATACGCAGTATTTT.

The gene calls are TRBV15 and TRBJ2-1, with D perhaps matching TRBD1 (6 bases). Germline V gene sequence: CDR1 LNHNV, CDR2 YYDKDF (reference sequence). Trimming removed 5 bases from V and 5 bases from J, with 19 bases in between. The CDR3 sequence is 16 residues long. CDR3 in DNA: TGTGCCACCAGCGGGGGCAAGGCTCTCGGACACAATGAGCAGTTCTTC. Translated: CATSGGKALGHNEQFF.

This rearrangement joins TRBV28 to TRBJ2-7, with D possibly matching TRBD1 (6 bases). Germline V CDR1 and CDR2: MDHEN, SYDVKM. V lost 4 bases and J lost 3, with 16 bases in between. The CDR3 is made up of 15 amino acids. The CDR3 DNA sequence: TGTGCCAGCAGTTCGCCAAGGGACACCCTCTACGAGCAGTACTTC. Translated, it gives CASSSPRDTLYEQYF.

This sequence joins TRBV7-8 and TRBJ1-5, with D possibly TRBD1 on 6 matching bases. The CDR3 runs to 17 residues. With 1 base removed from V and 3 bases from J, the gap between germline ends came to 16 bases. The V gene's germline CDR1 is SGHVS and CDR2 FQNEAQ. CDR3: CASSLGGRGRVNQPQHF. DNA of the CDR3: TGTGCCAGCAGCTTAGGGGGCAGGGGTAGAGTCAATCAGCCCCAGCATTTT.

This sequence joins TRBV12-3 or TRBV12-4 and TRBJ1-2; maybe TRBD1 (5 bases). Trimming removed 10 bases at V and 5 bases at J, with 17 bases between. The CDR3 runs 13 residues. The CDR3, as DNA: TGTGCCACCCAGGGAGTCGGTGCGTATGGCTACACCTTC. Translating it yields CATQGVGAYGYTF.

The CDR3 here is CASSPARADTQYF. For the CDR3, the DNA is TGTGCCAGCAGCCCAGCGAGAGCGGATACGCAGTATTTT. The rearrangement uses TRBV4-2 and TRBJ2-3, with no clear D. Germline V gene sequence: CDR1 LGHNA, CDR2 YNFKEQ. This CDR3 spans 13 amino acids. Trimming removed 4 bases at V and 6 bases at J, with 11 bases between.

The rearrangement links TRBV20-1 to TRBJ1-1; TRBD1 matches 7 bases. V lost 1 base, J lost 6 bases, and 5 bases stayed unmatched. The CDR3 is 13 residues long. In germline, CDR1 is DFQATT, CDR2 SNEGSKA (reference sequence). The DNA of the CDR3 is TGCAGTGCTAGAGCCGTAACAGGGGCTGAAGCTTTCTTT. Amino acid sequence: CSARAVTGAEAFF.

The chain carries TRBV30 and TRBJ2-6; D call uncertain. V was cut by 5 bases and J by 6 bases, with 5 bases left in between. The CDR3 loop spans 11 amino acids. Looked up from germline, CDR1 is GTSNPN and CDR2 is SVGIG (reference sequence). CDR3 sequence (DNA): TGTGCCTGGGCTGCGGCCAACGTCCTGACTTTC. Encoded protein: CAWAAANVLTF. Full variable domain (missing parts from reference TRBV30 and TRBJ2-6): SQTIHQWPATLVQPVGSPLSLECTVEGTSNPNLYWYRQAAGRGLQLLFYSVGIGQISSEVPQNLSASRPQDRQFILSSKKLLLSDSGFYLCAWAAANVLTFGAGSRLTVL.

This clonotype was found a few times. V usage is TRBV6-2 or TRBV6-3 and J usage is TRBJ2-5; tentatively, D is TRBD2 (7 bases). CDR3 length: 14 amino acids. CDR1 is MNHEY and CDR2 is SVGEGT in the germline V gene. The V end lost 2 bases, the J end lost 11 bases, and 18 bases lay between the germline ends. The CDR3: CASSYVGGLSEQYF. The CDR3 DNA sequence: TGTGCCAGCAGTTACGTGGGGGGGCTGAGTGAGCAGTACTTC.